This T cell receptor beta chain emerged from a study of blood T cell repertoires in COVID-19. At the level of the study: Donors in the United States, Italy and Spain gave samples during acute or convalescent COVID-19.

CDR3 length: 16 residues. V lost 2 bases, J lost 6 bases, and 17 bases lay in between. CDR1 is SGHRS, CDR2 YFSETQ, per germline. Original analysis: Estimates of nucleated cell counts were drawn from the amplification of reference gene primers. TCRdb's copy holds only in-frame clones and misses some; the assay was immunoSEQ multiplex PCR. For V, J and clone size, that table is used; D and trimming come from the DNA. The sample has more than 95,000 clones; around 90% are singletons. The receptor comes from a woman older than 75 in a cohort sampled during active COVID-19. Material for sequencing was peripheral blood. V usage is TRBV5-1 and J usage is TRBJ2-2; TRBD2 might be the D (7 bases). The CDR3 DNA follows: TGCGCCAGCAGCTTTATGGGGGGGGCGCTCCCCGGGGAGCTGTTTTTT. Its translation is CASSFMGGALPGELFF. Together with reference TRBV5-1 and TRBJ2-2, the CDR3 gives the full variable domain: KAGVTQTPRYLIKTRGQQVTLSCSPISGHRSVSWYQQTPGQGLQFLFEYFSETQRNKGNFPGRFSGRQFSNSRSEMNVSTLELGDSALYLCASSFMGGALPGELFFGEGSRLTVL.